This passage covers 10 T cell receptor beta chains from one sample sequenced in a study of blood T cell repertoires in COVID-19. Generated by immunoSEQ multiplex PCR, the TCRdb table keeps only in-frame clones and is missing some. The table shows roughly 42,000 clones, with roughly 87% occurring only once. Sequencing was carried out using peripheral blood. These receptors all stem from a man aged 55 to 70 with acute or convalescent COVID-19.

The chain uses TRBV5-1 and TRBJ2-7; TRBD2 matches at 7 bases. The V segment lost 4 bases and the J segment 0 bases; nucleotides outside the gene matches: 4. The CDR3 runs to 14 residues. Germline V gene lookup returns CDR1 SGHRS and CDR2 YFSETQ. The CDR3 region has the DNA TGCGCCAGCAGCCAGCTAGCGGTCTCCTACGAGCAGTACTTC. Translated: CASSQLAVSYEQYF.

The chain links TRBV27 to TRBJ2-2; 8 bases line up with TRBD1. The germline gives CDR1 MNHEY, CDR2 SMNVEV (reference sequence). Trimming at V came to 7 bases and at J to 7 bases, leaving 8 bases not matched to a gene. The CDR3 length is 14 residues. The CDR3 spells CASTLGQVNGELFF. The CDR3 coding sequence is TGTGCCAGCACTTTGGGACAGGTTAACGGGGAGCTGTTTTTT.

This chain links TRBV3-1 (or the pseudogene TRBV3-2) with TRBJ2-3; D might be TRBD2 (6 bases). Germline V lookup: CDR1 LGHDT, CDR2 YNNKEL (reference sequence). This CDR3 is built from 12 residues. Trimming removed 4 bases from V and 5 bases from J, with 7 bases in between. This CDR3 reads CASSLGGDTQYF. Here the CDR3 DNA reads TGTGCCAGCAGCCTGGGGGGAGATACGCAGTATTTT.

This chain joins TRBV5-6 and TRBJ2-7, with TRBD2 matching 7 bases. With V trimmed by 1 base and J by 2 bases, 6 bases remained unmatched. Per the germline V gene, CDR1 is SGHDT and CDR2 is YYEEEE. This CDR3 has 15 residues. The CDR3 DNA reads TGTGCCAGCAGCTTGCCCGGGACTATGACCTACGAGCAGTACTTC. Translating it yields CASSLPGTMTYEQYF.

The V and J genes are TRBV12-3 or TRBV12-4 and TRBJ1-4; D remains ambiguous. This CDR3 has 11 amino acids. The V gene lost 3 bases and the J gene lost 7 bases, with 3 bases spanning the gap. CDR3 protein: CASSFGEKLFF. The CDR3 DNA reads TGTGCCAGCAGTTTCGGTGAAAAACTGTTTTTT.

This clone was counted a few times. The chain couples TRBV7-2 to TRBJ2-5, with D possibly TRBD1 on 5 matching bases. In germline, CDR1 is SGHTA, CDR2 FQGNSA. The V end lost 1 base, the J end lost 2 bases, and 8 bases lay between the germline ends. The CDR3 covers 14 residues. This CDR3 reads CASSLDWTQETQYF. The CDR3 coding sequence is TGTGCCAGCAGCTTAGATTGGACACAAGAGACCCAGTACTTC.

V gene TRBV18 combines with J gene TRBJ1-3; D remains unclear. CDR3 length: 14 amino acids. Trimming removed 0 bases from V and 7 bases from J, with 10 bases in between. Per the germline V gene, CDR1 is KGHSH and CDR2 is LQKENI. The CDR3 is CASSPPTSGNTIYF. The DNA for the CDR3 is TGTGCCAGCTCACCACCGACGTCGGGGAACACCATATATTTT. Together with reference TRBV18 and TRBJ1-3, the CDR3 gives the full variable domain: NAGVMQNPRHLVRRRGQEARLRCSPMKGHSHVYWYRQLPEEGLKFMVYLQKENIIDESGMPKERFSAEFPKEGPSILRIQQVVRGDSAAYFCASSPPTSGNTIYFGEGSWLTVV.

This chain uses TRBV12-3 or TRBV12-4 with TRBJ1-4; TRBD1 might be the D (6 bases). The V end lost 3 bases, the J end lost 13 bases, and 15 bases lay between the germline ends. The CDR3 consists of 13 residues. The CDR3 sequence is CASSFAPGQRLFF. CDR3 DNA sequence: TGTGCCAGCAGTTTTGCCCCGGGACAAAGACTGTTTTTT.

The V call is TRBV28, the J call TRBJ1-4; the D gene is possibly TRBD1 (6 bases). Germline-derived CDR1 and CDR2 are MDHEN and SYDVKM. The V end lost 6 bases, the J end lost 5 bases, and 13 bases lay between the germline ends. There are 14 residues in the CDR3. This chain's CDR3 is CASSTGQGNEKLFF. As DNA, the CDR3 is TGTGCCAGCAGCACAGGGCAGGGGAATGAAAAACTGTTTTTT.

This CDR3 reads CAWSVGDRTNQPQHF. The CDR3 bases are TGTGCCTGGAGTGTGGGGGACAGGACGAATCAGCCCCAGCATTTT. The J gene is TRBJ1-5, the V gene TRBV30; 8 bases match TRBD1. The CDR3 extends over 15 amino acids. Germline CDR1 reads GTSNPN; CDR2 reads SVGIG (reference sequence). The V gene end was trimmed by 0 bases and the J gene end by 4 bases; junction bases not matched to a gene: 5. The full variable domain, completed using reference TRBV30 and TRBJ1-5, is SQTIHQWPATLVQPVGSPLSLECTVEGTSNPNLYWYRQAAGRGLQLLFYSVGIGQISSEVPQNLSASRPQDRQFILSSKKLLLSDSGFYLCAWSVGDRTNQPQHFGDGTRLSIL.